This is a list of T cell receptor beta chains from one sample in a study of shared clonotypes between healthy human individuals. TCRdb keeps only in-frame clones here, not all; method: immunoSEQ multiplex PCR. The sample shows roughly 1 million clones, about 80% of them seen only once. Sample: memory CD4+ T cells sorted from blood. The receptors shown here come from a man aged 18-30 years in good health. The CDR3 runs from the conserved cysteine through the conserved F or W. Each record gives: J gene, clone size, V gene, D gene, CDR3 protein, CDR3 DNA. The D gene is left open where the match is weak. Rows may omit the clone size; those that give it use once, few, many or a size class.

j_gene: TRBJ2-5; abundance: -; v_gene: TRBV10-3; d_gene: TRBD1; CDR3aa: CAISGQGVETQYF; CDR3nt: TGTGCCATCAGTGGACAGGGTGTCGAGACCCAGTACTTC
j_gene: TRBJ2-1; abundance: -; v_gene: TRBV10-3; d_gene: -; CDR3aa: CATAGGADNEQFF; CDR3nt: TGTGCCACAGCCGGAGGGGCAGACAATGAGCAGTTCTTC
j_gene: TRBJ1-2; abundance: few; v_gene: TRBV4-1; d_gene: TRBD1; CDR3aa: CASSFGQANYGYTF; CDR3nt: TGCGCCAGCAGCTTTGGACAGGCTAACTATGGCTACACCTTC
j_gene: TRBJ1-3; abundance: -; v_gene: TRBV7-6; d_gene: -; CDR3aa: CASSLEGGSGNTIYF; CDR3nt: TGTGCCAGCAGCTTAGAGGGCGGCTCTGGAAACACCATATATTTT
j_gene: TRBJ1-1; abundance: -; v_gene: TRBV28; d_gene: TRBD1; CDR3aa: CASRGQGNTEAFF; CDR3nt: TGTGCCAGCAGGGGACAGGGGAACACTGAGGCTTTCTTT
j_gene: TRBJ2-7; abundance: -; v_gene: TRBV15; d_gene: -; CDR3aa: CATSRDAREQYF; CDR3nt: TGTGCCACCAGCAGAGATGCTAGAGAGCAGTACTTC
j_gene: TRBJ2-2; abundance: once; v_gene: TRBV5-1; d_gene: TRBD1; CDR3aa: CASSSGTANTGELFF; CDR3nt: TGCGCCAGCAGCTCCGGGACAGCGAACACCGGGGAGCTGTTTTTT
j_gene: TRBJ2-5; abundance: -; v_gene: TRBV10-3; d_gene: -; CDR3aa: CATSRTDAIQETQYF; CDR3nt: TGTGCCACCTCCCGGACGGATGCAATTCAAGAGACCCAGTACTTC
j_gene: TRBJ1-2; abundance: few; v_gene: TRBV2; d_gene: -; CDR3aa: CASRGHVSNYGYTF; CDR3nt: TGTGCCAGCAGGGGACACGTATCTAACTATGGCTACACCTTC
j_gene: TRBJ2-1; abundance: -; v_gene: TRBV18; d_gene: -; CDR3aa: CASSPNAGRINEQFF; CDR3nt: TGTGCCAGCTCACCAAACGCGGGACGAATCAATGAGCAGTTCTTC
j_gene: TRBJ1-1; abundance: -; v_gene: TRBV5-1; d_gene: -; CDR3aa: CASSPFMNTEAFF; CDR3nt: TGCGCCAGCAGCCCGTTTATGAACACTGAAGCTTTCTTT
j_gene: TRBJ1-6; abundance: -; v_gene: TRBV27; d_gene: TRBD1; CDR3aa: CASRTGDRGMASPLHF; CDR3nt: TGTGCCAGCAGAACGGGTGACAGGGGTATGGCTTCACCCCTCCACTTT
j_gene: TRBJ2-7; abundance: -; v_gene: TRBV7-2; d_gene: -; CDR3aa: CASSLALAGQTYEQYF; CDR3nt: TGTGCCAGCAGCTTAGCGCTGGCAGGGCAGACCTACGAGCAGTACTTC
j_gene: TRBJ2-4; abundance: once; v_gene: TRBV5-1; d_gene: TRBD1; CDR3aa: CASSLGGDRANIQYF; CDR3nt: TGCGCCAGCAGCTTGGGAGGGGACAGGGCTAACATTCAGTACTTC
j_gene: TRBJ2-3; abundance: -; v_gene: TRBV4-2; d_gene: -; CDR3aa: CASSPESTDTQYF; CDR3nt: TGTGCCAGCAGCCCTGAAAGCACAGATACGCAGTATTTT
j_gene: TRBJ2-3; abundance: -; v_gene: TRBV5-1; d_gene: -; CDR3aa: CASSRRGDGTDTQYF; CDR3nt: TGCGCCAGCAGCCGCCGAGGGGACGGCACAGATACGCAGTATTTT
j_gene: TRBJ2-5; abundance: -; v_gene: TRBV2; d_gene: TRBD2; CDR3aa: CASWRGLADQETQYF; CDR3nt: TGTGCCAGCTGGAGGGGACTAGCGGACCAAGAGACCCAGTACTTC
j_gene: TRBJ2-3; abundance: -; v_gene: TRBV7-9; d_gene: -; CDR3aa: CASSLAGGATDTQYF; CDR3nt: TGTGCCAGCAGCTTAGCGGGGGGGGCCACAGATACGCAGTATTTT
j_gene: TRBJ2-3; abundance: -; v_gene: TRBV10-3; d_gene: -; CDR3aa: CAISESLGGTANTQYF; CDR3nt: TGTGCCATCAGTGAGTCGCTTGGGGGTACGGCGAATACGCAGTATTTT
j_gene: TRBJ1-6; abundance: -; v_gene: TRBV30; d_gene: -; CDR3aa: CAWLQRDNSPLHF; CDR3nt: TGTGCCTGGCTACAGAGGGATAATTCACCCCTCCACTTT
j_gene: TRBJ2-4; abundance: -; v_gene: TRBV5-4; d_gene: -; CDR3aa: CASSSDRGAFLNIQYF; CDR3nt: TGTGCCAGCAGTTCCGACAGAGGGGCCTTTCTAAACATTCAGTACTTC
j_gene: TRBJ2-7; abundance: -; v_gene: TRBV11-2; d_gene: -; CDR3aa: CASSLSGPYEQYF; CDR3nt: TGTGCCAGCAGCCTTAGCGGCCCCTACGAGCAGTACTTC
j_gene: TRBJ1-4; abundance: few; v_gene: TRBV30; d_gene: TRBD1; CDR3aa: CACTGGPGGDNEKLFF; CDR3nt: TGTGCCTGCACCGGTGGGCCAGGGGGAGATAATGAAAAACTGTTTTTT
j_gene: TRBJ2-2; abundance: -; v_gene: TRBV19; d_gene: TRBD1; CDR3aa: CASSPRQGETGELFF; CDR3nt: TGTGCCAGTAGTCCCCGACAGGGGGAAACCGGGGAGCTGTTTTTT
j_gene: TRBJ2-4; abundance: -; v_gene: TRBV6-5; d_gene: TRBD2; CDR3aa: CASRPGVAGGHIQYF; CDR3nt: TGTGCCAGCAGGCCCGGGGTAGCGGGAGGTCACATTCAGTACTTC
j_gene: TRBJ2-7; abundance: -; v_gene: TRBV5-4; d_gene: -; CDR3aa: CASRDPTGDYEQYF; CDR3nt: TGTGCCAGCAGGGATCCGACAGGCGACTACGAGCAGTACTTC
j_gene: TRBJ2-2; abundance: -; v_gene: TRBV5-1; d_gene: -; CDR3aa: CASSLVPLSANTGELFF; CDR3nt: TGCGCCAGCAGCTTGGTGCCTTTAAGCGCGAACACCGGGGAGCTGTTTTTT
j_gene: TRBJ2-5; abundance: -; v_gene: TRBV10-3; d_gene: TRBD2; CDR3aa: CAISGAGVGETQYF; CDR3nt: TGTGCCATCAGTGGCGCGGGGGTAGGGGAGACCCAGTACTTC
j_gene: TRBJ1-2; abundance: once; v_gene: TRBV5-6; d_gene: -; CDR3aa: CASSKPGTNYGYTF; CDR3nt: TGTGCCAGCAGCAAGCCAGGCACAAACTATGGCTACACCTTC
j_gene: TRBJ2-4; abundance: once; v_gene: TRBV6-4; d_gene: TRBD2; CDR3aa: CASSVRGGLAKNIQYF; CDR3nt: TGTGCCAGCAGTGTGCGGGGAGGGCTAGCCAAAAACATTCAGTACTTC
j_gene: TRBJ1-3; abundance: once; v_gene: TRBV30; d_gene: -; CDR3aa: CAWSVGAGNTIYF; CDR3nt: TGTGCCTGGAGTGTGGGGGCTGGAAACACCATATATTTT
j_gene: TRBJ2-7; abundance: once; v_gene: TRBV11-3; d_gene: TRBD1; CDR3aa: CASSLVAGGEQYF; CDR3nt: TGTGCCAGCAGCTTAGTAGCAGGGGGCGAGCAGTACTTC
j_gene: TRBJ2-2; abundance: few; v_gene: TRBV11-2; d_gene: -; CDR3aa: CASSRGRNTGELFF; CDR3nt: TGTGCCAGCAGCAGGGGAAGGAACACCGGGGAGCTGTTTTTT
j_gene: TRBJ1-1; abundance: -; v_gene: TRBV5-1; d_gene: -; CDR3aa: CASSLGGLGGYTEAFF; CDR3nt: TGCGCCAGCAGCTTGGGGGGTCTGGGTGGGTACACTGAAGCTTTCTTT
j_gene: TRBJ1-1; abundance: -; v_gene: TRBV28; d_gene: TRBD1; CDR3aa: CASSTGTGVNTEAFF; CDR3nt: TGTGCCAGCAGTACCGGGACAGGAGTGAACACTGAAGCTTTCTTT